The 18 T cell receptor beta chains reported below all come from one sample, sequenced in a study of cytomegalovirus exposure and HLA in healthy donors. With 60 Vbeta and 13 Jbeta primers, the PCR was carried out. Here immunoSEQ multiplex PCR was the method, and the copy in TCRdb shows in-frame clones only, minus some. The sample consists of approximately 120,000 clones, less than 85% of them appearing once. The specimen was PBMCs. Source of these receptors: a female donor in good health and CMV-seronegative.

This clone was seen a few times. The V call is TRBV2, the J call TRBJ2-1; weak D call: TRBD1 (6 bases). The CDR3 length is 13 residues. The germline CDR1 and CDR2 sequences are SNHLY and FYNNEI. The V gene lost 5 bases and the J gene lost 7 bases, with 12 bases spanning the gap. The CDR3 nucleotides read TGTGCCAGCAGTAAACAGGGCGGAAATGAGCAGTTCTTC. Translating it yields CASSKQGGNEQFF.

The V and J genes are TRBV29-1 and TRBJ1-2; TRBD1 is a possible D gene (5 bases). Germline lookup yields CDR1 SQVTM and CDR2 ANQGSEA. The V and J ends lost 3 bases and 7 bases respectively, with 18 bases between them. This CDR3 comprises 14 residues. CDR3 DNA sequence: TGCAGCGTTGAGAGGGCCCGGGGGATGGCTGGCTACACCTTC. Translated, it gives CSVERARGMAGYTF.

The chain uses TRBV27 and TRBJ1-1; D gene ambiguous. Trimming stripped 2 bases from V and 3 bases from J, with 13 bases between. The germline gives CDR1 MNHEY, CDR2 SMNVEV (reference sequence). The CDR3 runs to 15 residues. The CDR3 DNA follows: TGTGCCAGCAGTTTAATTGGTGCGAGGTACACTGAAGCTTTCTTT. Protein: CASSLIGARYTEAFF.

The chain joins TRBV7-3 to TRBJ2-3; 11 positions match TRBD2. CDR1 and CDR2 from the germline V gene are SGHTA and FQGTGA. V lost 3 bases and J lost 5; bases outside the gene matches: 1. There are 14 residues in the CDR3. DNA for the CDR3: TGTGCCAGCAGCTTCGGACTAGCGGGAGATACGCAGTATTTT. The encoded protein is CASSFGLAGDTQYF.

The V call is TRBV12-5, the J call TRBJ2-3; 9 positions match TRBD1. The V segment lost 1 base and the J segment 6 bases; nucleotides outside the gene matches: 5. Germline V gives CDR1 LGHNT, CDR2 FRNRAP. This CDR3 has 15 amino acids. The CDR3 region is CASGLGGQGGDTQYF. DNA for the CDR3: TGTGCTAGTGGTTTGGGGGGACAGGGTGGGGATACGCAGTATTTT. Full variable domain (rest looked up from reference TRBV12-5 and TRBJ2-3): DARVTQTPRHKVTEMGQEVTMRCQPILGHNTVFWYRQTMMQGLELLAYFRNRAPLDDSGMPKDRFSAEMPDATLATLKIQPSEPRDSAVYFCASGLGGQGGDTQYFGPGTRLTVL.

The chain combines TRBV11-2 with TRBJ2-7; 7 nucleotides match TRBD2. Germline loops: CDR1 SGHAT, CDR2 FQNNGV. The CDR3 consists of 15 residues. V trimming: 3 bases; J trimming: 12 bases; junction bases outside the gene matches: 17. The CDR3 region has the DNA TGTGCCAGCAGCTTCGGTCCAGCGGGACCGACGAGGCTGTACTTC. It yields the protein CASSFGPAGPTRLYF.

As for this clone: This same CDR3 is encoded by further DNA sequences in the sample. The rearrangement links TRBV15 to TRBJ2-7, with D maybe TRBD2 (5 bases). Germline V gene data show CDR1 as LNHNV and CDR2 as YYDKDF (reference sequence). There are 15 residues in the CDR3. Trimming took 3 bases from V and 2 from J, leaving 14 bases between them. The CDR3 here is CATSRDARVTYEQYF. CDR3 in DNA: TGTGCCACCAGCAGGGATGCGCGGGTGACCTACGAGCAGTACTTC.

The V gene is TRBV4-2, the J gene TRBJ2-1; the match to TRBD2 covers 7 bases. With 0 bases clipped from V and 7 bases from J, the junction kept 6 bases outside the gene matches. Germline CDR1 LGHNA, CDR2 YNFKEQ. This CDR3 region has 15 residues. The chain's CDR3 is CASSQEGLSGNEQFF. CDR3 nucleotide sequence: TGTGCCAGCAGCCAAGAGGGACTATCGGGTAATGAGCAGTTCTTC.

The chain employs TRBV6-1 and TRBJ1-5, with 8 bases matching TRBD1. V shed 3 bases, J shed 3 bases, and the junction held 4 bases outside the gene matches. This CDR3 comprises 15 residues. Germline values: CDR1 MNHNS, CDR2 SASEGT. DNA of the CDR3: TGTGCCAGCAGTGATCAGGGGGCGATCAATCAGCCCCAGCATTTT. It specifies CASSDQGAINQPQHF.

This clone was seen only once. V and J are TRBV7-9 and TRBJ1-1; 9 nucleotides match TRBD1. The CDR3 extends over 13 amino acids. J lost 5 bases, V lost 5 bases, and 3 bases had no gene match. Per the germline V gene, CDR1 is SEHNR and CDR2 is FQNEAQ (reference sequence). Written as DNA, the CDR3 is TGTGCCAGCAGCCGAGACAGGGGGACTGAAGCTTTCTTT. Translation: CASSRDRGTEAFF.

The chain combines TRBV4-1 with TRBJ2-1; D ambiguous. Trimming pared 0 bases from V and 0 bases from J, leaving 9 bases between. This CDR3 is built from 16 residues. Per germline, CDR1 MGHRA and CDR2 YSYEKL. CDR3 region: CASSQEQVSSYNEQFF. CDR3 nucleotide sequence: TGCGCCAGCAGCCAAGAGCAGGTCTCCTCCTACAATGAGCAGTTCTTC.

The chain joins TRBV7-8 to TRBJ2-6; 12 bases are shared with TRBD2. Germline-derived CDR1 and CDR2 are SGHVS and FQNEAQ. CDR3 length: 19 amino acids. Trimming took 1 base from V and 0 from J; bases not matched to a gene: 4. CDR3 residues: CASSLVRLAGVSGANVLTF. Written as DNA, the CDR3 is TGTGCCAGCAGCTTAGTAAGACTAGCGGGGGTCTCTGGGGCCAACGTCCTGACTTTC. Variable domain in full (rest from reference TRBV7-8 and TRBJ2-6): GAGVSQSPRYKVAKRGQDVALRCDPISGHVSLFWYQQALGQGPEFLTYFQNEAQLDKSGLPSDRFFAERPEGSVSTLKIQRTQQEDSAVYLCASSLVRLAGVSGANVLTFGAGSRLTVL.

The CDR3 DNA is TGCAGCGTTGAAGGGGGGACAGGCCAAGAGACCCAGTACTTC. It translates to CSVEGGTGQETQYF. The V gene is TRBV29-1, the J gene TRBJ2-5, with 8 nucleotides matching TRBD1. Germline-derived CDR1 and CDR2 are SQVTM and ANQGSEA. V lost 1 base, J lost 1 base, and 2 bases stayed unmatched. The CDR3 contains 14 residues.

The chain recombines TRBV2 with TRBJ2-5; D might be TRBD1 (5 bases). The germline V gene has CDR1 SNHLY and CDR2 FYNNEI. The V and J ends lost 3 bases and 3 bases respectively, with 14 bases between them. The CDR3 sequence is 15 residues long. The CDR3 here is CASSDMGQGKETQYF. The CDR3 DNA sequence: TGTGCCAGCAGTGACATGGGGCAGGGTAAAGAGACCCAGTACTTC.

This clone has just a few counts. This chain's CDR3 is CASTPQVNQYF. For the CDR3, the DNA is TGTGCCAGCACCCCACAGGTCAACCAGTACTTC. V usage is TRBV7-9 and J usage is TRBJ2-5; weak D call: TRBD1 (5 bases). The CDR3 has 11 residues. V lost 7 bases, J lost 10 bases, and 13 bases lay in between. Germline loops: CDR1 SEHNR, CDR2 FQNEAQ (reference sequence).

V usage is TRBV5-4 and J usage is TRBJ1-3; tentatively, D is TRBD1 (5 bases). Germline values: CDR1 SGHNT, CDR2 YYREEE (reference sequence). The V end was cut by 5 bases, the J end by 0 bases, with 12 bases between. The CDR3 has 15 residues. CDR3 amino acids: CASRDRDSSGNTIYF. The CDR3, as DNA: TGTGCCAGCAGAGACAGAGATTCCTCTGGAAACACCATATATTTT. Filled out from reference TRBV5-4 and TRBJ1-3, the complete variable domain reads ETGVTQSPTHLIKTRGQQVTLRCSSQSGHNTVSWYQQALGQGPQFIFQYYREEENGRGNFPPRFSGLQFPNYSSELNVNALELDDSALYLCASRDRDSSGNTIYFGEGSWLTVV.

V is TRBV10-3 and J is TRBJ2-7; tentatively, D is TRBD2 (6 bases). CDR1 and CDR2 (germline): ENHRY, SYGVKD. CDR3 length: 15 amino acids. V lost 9 bases, J lost 2 bases, and 20 bases lay in between. CDR3 region: CAILEGRGKAYEQYF. The CDR3, as DNA: TGTGCCATTCTCGAGGGGCGGGGAAAGGCCTACGAGCAGTACTTC.

This clone was detected once. The chain employs TRBV9 and TRBJ2-1, with 8 bases that match TRBD2. The CDR3 runs 17 residues. Unmatched junction bases numbered 12, after V lost 0 bases and J lost 7 bases. CDR1 and CDR2 from the germline V gene are SGDLS and YYNGEE. The DNA of the CDR3 is TGTGCCAGCAGCGTAGTCCCCACGGGAGGGCCTTGGAATGAGCAGTTCTTC. Amino acid sequence: CASSVVPTGGPWNEQFF.